The 27 T cell receptor beta chains below all came from one sample that was sequenced in a study of T cells in Graves' hyperthyroidism and ophthalmopathy. Using RNA transcripts as the source, TCR beta CDR3 regions were amplified. TCR CDR3 regions were first amplified by RT-PCR with HTBI primers. TCRdb redid the calling of the multiplex PCR reads with MiXCR, one entry per CDR3 protein. The sample shows tens of thousands of distinct CDR3 sequences, about 50% of them seen only once. Sequencing was performed on blood. These receptor sequences come from a woman in her 30s with Graves' ophthalmopathy.

Many counts were recorded for this clonotype. The rearrangement links TRBV5-6 to TRBJ1-2; 7 nucleotides agree with TRBD1. J lost 3 bases, V lost 7 bases, and 15 bases had no gene match. This CDR3 spans 16 amino acids. Germline CDR1 SGHDT, CDR2 YYEEEE. This CDR3 reads CASVQKGRGLDYGYTF. DNA of the CDR3: TGTGCCAGCGTACAAAAGGGGAGGGGGCTTGACTATGGCTACACCTTC.

The gene calls are TRBV20-1 and TRBJ2-3; TRBD2 matches 12 bases. V lost 5 bases, J lost 5 bases, and 8 bases stayed unmatched. CDR1 DFQATT and CDR2 SNEGSKA come from the germline V gene (reference sequence). The CDR3 extends over 15 amino acids. The CDR3: CSAGRTSGIRDTQYF. The CDR3 DNA is TGCAGTGCTGGGAGGACTAGCGGGATCAGAGATACGCAGTATTTT.

This clonotype was detected ten times or more. A read error may explain this, as a much larger clone is one base away. Because the CDR3 is missing its conserved closing phenylalanine or tryptophan, this is likely a read error. The chain is built from TRBV24-1 and TRBJ2-6, with no clear D. This CDR3 spans 16 amino acids. The V end was cut by 4 bases, the J end by 1 base, with 10 bases between. Germline CDR1 KGHDR, CDR2 SFDVKD. The CDR3 spells CATSDRIGSGANVLTL. In DNA form, the CDR3 reads TGTGCCACCAGTGACCGCATTGGGTCTGGGGCCAACGTCCTGACTCTC.

Ten or more counts support this clonotype. This chain links TRBV6-6 with TRBJ2-3, with TRBD2 matching 10 bases. This CDR3 is 17 amino acids long. Trimming removed 2 bases from V and 6 bases from J; junction bases left unmatched: 11. CDR1 and CDR2 (germline): MNHNY, SVGAGI (reference sequence). CDR3 sequence reads: CASSYTGLAERGDTQYF. DNA for the CDR3: TGTGCCAGCAGTTACACCGGACTAGCGGAAAGAGGGGATACGCAGTATTTT.

In the case of this clonotype: The junction departs from germline at one end; a sequencing error may be responsible. This chain uses TRBV7-3 with TRBJ2-3; 8 nucleotides line up with TRBD2. Germline CDR1 is SGHTA and CDR2 is FQGTGA. This CDR3 region has 15 residues. CDR3 amino acids: CTSSSGLAGTDTQYF. CDR3 nucleotides: TGTACCAGCAGCTCCGGACTAGCTGGTACAGATACGCAGTATTTT.

This clonotype has a count of ten or more. One base away lies a much larger clone, so this may be a sequencing read error. The final CDR3 position lacks the conserved phenylalanine or tryptophan, pointing to a likely read error. This chain connects TRBV7-9 to TRBJ1-2; D is perhaps TRBD1 (6 bases). Deletions cut 6 bases from V and 4 bases from J, with 12 bases between. The CDR3 runs 13 residues. Germline lookup yields CDR1 SEHNR and CDR2 FQNEAQ (reference sequence). The CDR3 sequence is CASSGDIFYGYTL. The CDR3 DNA follows: TGTGCCAGCAGTGGGGACATTTTCTATGGCTACACCCTC.

About this clonotype: The germline gene is not matched at one end of the junction; a read error may be the cause. The V and J genes are TRBV7-3 and TRBJ1-1; maybe TRBD1 (6 bases). This CDR3 region has 12 residues. Looked up from germline, CDR1 is SGHTA and CDR2 is FQGTGA. The CDR3 loop is CASSRGDTEASF. The CDR3 region has the DNA TGTGCCAGCAGCCGGGGGGACACTGAAGCTTCCTTT.

This clonotype showed up many times. The chain is built from TRBV19 and TRBJ1-1, with D unresolved. CDR1 and CDR2 (germline): LNHDA, SQIVND (reference sequence). The CDR3 has 13 residues. Trimming shortened V by 1 base and J by 1 base, and 4 bases separated the two germline ends. The CDR3 region has the DNA TGTGCCAGTAGTATAGGCGAGAACACTGAAGCTTTCTTT. Translated: CASSIGENTEAFF.

This chain joins TRBV15 and TRBJ1-2; D not resolved. CDR1 and CDR2 from the germline V gene are LNHNV and YYDKDF (reference sequence). CDR3 length: 15 residues. The V and J ends lost 3 bases and 4 bases respectively, with 15 bases between them. The CDR3 spells CATSSDGWAAYGYTF. CDR3 in DNA: TGTGCCACCAGCAGTGACGGGTGGGCAGCCTATGGCTACACCTTC.

Comments on this clonotype: As the CDR3 is not closed by the conserved phenylalanine or tryptophan, this likely results from a read error. The chain uses TRBV7-8 and TRBJ1-2, with TRBD1 identical over 11 bases. Germline-derived CDR1 and CDR2 are SGHVS and FQNEAQ. The CDR3 covers 16 residues. After removal of 3 bases from V and 7 bases from J, the junction contained 10 bases not matched to a gene. CDR3 amino acids: CASSLLFSGTGGGYTS. The CDR3 nucleotides read TGTGCCAGCAGCTTGCTATTCTCCGGGACAGGGGGTGGCTACACCTCC.

This clonotype was seen many times. The chain uses TRBV7-8 and TRBJ2-2; D is possibly TRBD1 (6 bases). Germline V lookup: CDR1 SGHVS, CDR2 FQNEAQ. The length of the CDR3 is 15 residues. V was shortened by 3 bases and J by 0 bases, with 8 bases between the two germline ends. The CDR3 reads CASSFWGPNTGELFF. Here the CDR3 DNA reads TGTGCCAGCAGCTTCTGGGGGCCGAACACCGGGGAGCTGTTTTTT.

This chain uses TRBV7-6 with TRBJ2-7, with 7 nucleotides matching TRBD2. Per the germline V gene, CDR1 is SGHVS and CDR2 is FNYEAQ. The V and J ends lost 4 bases and 3 bases, in that order; junction bases with no gene match: 3. CDR3 length: 13 amino acids. CDR3 residues: CASSSGLLYEQYF. In nucleotides, the CDR3 is TGTGCCAGCAGCTCGGGACTACTCTACGAGCAGTACTTC. Using reference TRBV7-6 and TRBJ2-7 for the parts outside the CDR3, the full variable domain is GAGVSQSPRYKVTKRGQDVALRCDPISGHVSLYWYRQALGQGPEFLTYFNYEAQQDKSGLPNDRFSAERPEGSISTLTIQRTEQRDSAMYRCASSSGLLYEQYFGPGTRLTVT.

The chain has TRBV2 and TRBJ1-6; TRBD1 is a possible D gene (5 bases). Trimming removed 6 bases from V and 0 bases from J, with 12 bases in between. This CDR3 has 16 amino acids. Germline CDR1 reads SNHLY; CDR2 reads FYNNEI. The CDR3 DNA is TGTGCCAGCAGACAGGACAAGAGCTCCTATAATTCACCCCTCCACTTT. The encoded protein is CASRQDKSSYNSPLHF.

Concerning this clonotype itself: The junction departs from germline at one end; a sequencing error may be responsible. This sequence joins TRBV9 and TRBJ1-2; D remains ambiguous. This CDR3 is 11 amino acids long. Per germline, CDR1 SGDLS and CDR2 YYNGEE. This CDR3 is CASSISSGYSF. The CDR3 DNA is TGTGCCAGCAGCATTTCTAGCGGCTACTCCTTC.

In this sample, this clonotype turned up many times. The chain employs TRBV5-5 and TRBJ2-7; the D is unclear. The CDR3 spans 13 residues. V was trimmed by 3 bases and J by 2 bases, leaving 9 bases between them. The germline V gene has CDR1 SGHKS and CDR2 YYEKEE (reference sequence). The CDR3 loop reads CASSWAGTYEQYF. CDR3 DNA: TGTGCCAGCAGCTGGGCCGGTACCTACGAGCAGTACTTC.

This chain links TRBV20-1 with TRBJ2-1; 12 positions match TRBD2. The trim removed 0 bases at V and 0 bases at J, leaving 6 bases unmatched. Germline V gene sequence: CDR1 DFQATT, CDR2 SNEGSKA (reference sequence). The CDR3 has 18 amino acids. CDR3 sequence: CSARDLAGGPSSYNEQFF. CDR3 in DNA: TGCAGTGCTAGAGATCTAGCGGGAGGGCCTAGCTCCTACAATGAGCAGTTCTTC.

This clonotype appeared a single time. The chain carries TRBV7-4 and TRBJ1-1; 11 bases agree with TRBD1. The CDR3 is 16 residues long. Germline CDR1 reads SGHVT; CDR2 reads SQSDAQ. V was pared by 5 bases and J by 6 bases, with 11 bases of the junction left unmatched. CDR3 amino acids: CASSGGQGASDAEAFF. The CDR3 nucleotides are TGTGCCAGCAGCGGAGGACAGGGGGCGAGCGACGCTGAAGCTTTCTTT.

This clonotype has at least ten counts. The junction departs from germline at one end; a sequencing error may be responsible. This sequence joins TRBV29-1 and TRBJ2-5; no firm D call. There are 12 residues in the CDR3. Germline loops: CDR1 SQVTM, CDR2 ANQGSEA. The CDR3 is CSVQEPPETQYF. CDR3 DNA sequence: TGCAGCGTTCAAGAACCACCGGAGACCCAGTACTTC.

Worth noting for this clonotype: At one boundary the junction diverges from the germline segment, which might be a read error. V and J are TRBV11-3 and TRBJ2-1, with 10 bases lining up with TRBD2. This CDR3 spans 15 amino acids. Germline V lookup: CDR1 SGHNT, CDR2 YENEEA. The CDR3 DNA is TGTGCCAGTAGCCCAGGGACTAGCGTGGTCGATGAGCAGTCCTTC. It codes for CASSPGTSVVDEQSF.

This clonotype was observed at least ten times. J is TRBJ2-5 and V is TRBV6-1; the match to TRBD2 covers 7 bases. This CDR3 contains 17 residues. The V gene's germline CDR1 is MNHNS and CDR2 SASEGT. Trimming removed 3 bases from V and 4 bases from J; junction bases left unmatched: 14. The CDR3: CASSESLIILAGETQYF. As DNA, the CDR3 is TGTGCCAGCAGTGAGTCCTTAATCATCTTAGCGGGAGAGACCCAGTACTTC.

This chain connects TRBV7-3 to TRBJ1-1; 7 bases agree with TRBD1. The V segment lost 5 bases and the J segment 9 bases; nucleotides outside the gene matches: 6. Germline V lookup: CDR1 SGHTA, CDR2 FQGTGA. This CDR3 is built from 12 residues. The CDR3: CASSLWTGQAFF. Here the CDR3 DNA reads TGTGCCAGCAGCCTATGGACAGGCCAAGCTTTCTTT.

This chain joins TRBV7-9 and TRBJ2-6, with D perhaps TRBD1 (7 bases). V gave up 5 bases and J gave up 18 bases, with 14 bases separating them. The CDR3 is 11 residues long. Germline CDR1 reads SEHNR; CDR2 reads FQNEAQ (reference sequence). CDR3 amino acids: CASSPGGGETF. The DNA for the CDR3 is TGTGCCAGCAGCCCAGGGGGAGGAGAGACTTTC.

In this sample, this clonotype turned up once. The chain has TRBV10-2 and TRBJ1-6; TRBD1 is a possible D gene (6 bases). Per germline, CDR1 WSHSY and CDR2 SAAADI. The V end lost 4 bases, the J end lost 7 bases, and 20 bases lay between the germline ends. This CDR3 has 17 residues. This CDR3 is CASSAILQRGANSPLHF. CDR3 bases: TGCGCCAGCAGTGCAATCCTTCAGCGGGGGGCGAATTCACCCCTCCACTTT.

Points on this clonotype: Since a much larger clone is just one base distant, this may be a read error. The conserved phenylalanine or tryptophan normally closing the CDR3 is absent here, so this likely arose from a read error. J is TRBJ2-5 and V is TRBV6-1, with D perhaps given as TRBD1 or TRBD2 (6 bases each). The V gene's germline CDR1 is MNHNS and CDR2 SASEGT. This CDR3 has 16 amino acids. The V end was cut by 4 bases, the J end by 1 base, with 16 bases between. Here the CDR3 DNA reads TGTGCCAGCAGTGGGGGGGCGCAGTTCCCCCAAGAGACCCAGTACTGC. It is translated as CASSGGAQFPQETQYC.

V usage is TRBV2 and J usage is TRBJ2-7; perhaps D is TRBD1 or TRBD2 (6 bases each). Germline loops: CDR1 SNHLY, CDR2 FYNNEI. This CDR3 spans 16 amino acids. The germline V and J ends were trimmed by 6 bases and 2 bases, with 20 bases remaining between them. The CDR3 spells CASSKEAGDFTYEQYF. The CDR3 DNA reads TGTGCCAGCAGCAAGGAGGCAGGGGACTTCACCTACGAGCAGTACTTC.

On this clonotype: One end of the junction varies from germline; a read error may be responsible. The rearrangement uses TRBV20-1 and TRBJ2-2; D may be TRBD2 (6 bases). Germline-derived CDR1 and CDR2 are DFQATT and SNEGSKA (reference sequence). The CDR3 is 13 residues long. CDR3 in DNA: TGCAGTGCTAGATCGGGGGTCTACACCGGGGAGCTGTTT. This codes for CSARSGVYTGELF.

This clonotype was detected many times. The rearrangement links TRBV3-1 to TRBJ2-2; tentatively, D is TRBD2 (5 bases). V lost 10 bases to trimming and J lost 1 base, with 13 bases between them. The CDR3 is made up of 14 amino acids. The germline CDR1 and CDR2 sequences are LGHDT and YNNKEL (reference sequence). The CDR3 DNA sequence: TGTGCCACCGAAGCGGTATGGAACACCGGGGAGCTGTTTTTT. This sequence encodes CATEAVWNTGELFF.